The rows below give T cell receptor beta chains drawn from one sample of a study of T-cell memory formation after mild COVID-19. TCRdb reprocessed the 5' RACE reads with MiXCR, giving one entry per CDR3 protein. Of about 560,000 distinct CDR3 sequences in the sample, 17% were seen once. Sequences were obtained from PBMCs or a T cell subset sorted from them (not recorded which). Receptors originate from an adult woman who had mild COVID-19 (a few samples of this study predate the infection). Cell type and time point are not known. Each CDR3 is given with its conserved first and last residue. D genes are given only for firm matches. Clone sizes are given selectively: once, few, many, or a class where the clone is expanded.

v_call	j_call	d_call	clone_size	cdr3_nt	cdr3_aa
TRBV6-6	TRBJ2-7	TRBD2	few	TGTGCCAGCAGCCCCGGACTAGCGGGAGCTATCGAGCAGTACTTC	CASSPGLAGAIEQYF
TRBV12-3/TRBV12-4	TRBJ1-6	.	few	TGTGCCAGCAGTTTAGGTTTGGAGGGGATAGGGTCACCCCTCCACTTT	CASSLGLEGIGSPLHF
TRBV7-9	TRBJ2-3	.	.	TGTGCCAGCAGCTTAGCGTGGGTTCTAGGGGAAACCGACACAGATACGCAGTATTTT	CASSLAWVLGETDTDTQYF
TRBV7-3	TRBJ1-2	.	.	TGTGCCAGCAGCGCGGGCGGGGAAGGTTATGGCTACACCTTC	CASSAGGEGYGYTF
TRBV20-1	TRBJ2-7	TRBD1	few	TGCAGTGCAGGACAGGGGAACAACGAGCAGTACTTC	CSAGQGNNEQYF
TRBV12-3/TRBV12-4	TRBJ2-3	.	.	TGTGCCAGCAGTTTAGAGAGTTGGGCAGATACGCAGTATTTT	CASSLESWADTQYF
TRBV12-3/TRBV12-4	TRBJ2-7	.	few	TGTGCCAGCAGTTTATGGGTTTCAGGGGACCACGAGCAGTACTTC	CASSLWVSGDHEQYF
TRBV9	TRBJ1-5	TRBD1	few	TGTGCCAGCAGACTTCCGGGACAGAACAATAGCAATCAGCCCCAGCATTTT	CASRLPGQNNSNQPQHF
TRBV4-2	TRBJ2-1	TRBD2	.	TGTGCCAGCAGCCAAGATACAGGACTAGCGTCCTACAATGAGCAGTTCTTC	CASSQDTGLASYNEQFF
TRBV5-6	TRBJ1-2	.	few	TGTGCCAGCAACCCGGGGACCTTGATGAATGGCTACACCTTC	CASNPGTLMNGYTF
TRBV5-4	TRBJ2-2	.	many	TGTGCCAGCAGCTGGGACTCCGCGGAGCTGTTTTTT	CASSWDSAELFF
TRBV19	TRBJ1-1	.	few	TGTGCCAGTAGGTCGGGGGACGGAACGAACACTGAAGCTTTCTTT	CASRSGDGTNTEAFF
TRBV29-1	TRBJ2-3	TRBD2	few	TGCAGCGTTGAAGGGGGGACTAGCGGGGCGACAGATACGCAGTATTTT	CSVEGGTSGATDTQYF
TRBV5-1	TRBJ2-5	TRBD1	few	TGCGCCAGCAGCCTGGGACAGGGGGTTGAAGAGACCCAGTACTTC	CASSLGQGVEETQYF
TRBV7-9	TRBJ1-2	.	few	TGTGCCAGCAGCTTAGGCATGGATCAGGGCTATGGCTACACCTTC	CASSLGMDQGYGYTF
TRBV21-1	TRBJ2-3	.	.	TGTGCCAGCAGCAAACCCCGACAGGGGTCTAGCGGGGATAGCACAGATACGCAGTATTTT	CASSKPRQGSSGDSTDTQYF
TRBV5-6	TRBJ2-5	TRBD2	.	TGTGCCAGCAGCTTGGCCGGAGCGGGGGGGAAGGAGACCCAGTACTTC	CASSLAGAGGKETQYF
TRBV7-9	TRBJ1-1	TRBD1	few	TGTGCCAGCAGCTCTCAGAGGACAGGGGCCACTGAAGCTTTCTTT	CASSSQRTGATEAFF
TRBV10-2	TRBJ2-1	TRBD2	few	TGCGCCAGCAATAGACTAGCGGGGGGACTCAATGAGCAGTTCTTC	CASNRLAGGLNEQFF
TRBV2	TRBJ2-3	.	.	TGTGCCAGCAGTGTCCCCTCTGGGGGGGCCGCTGATACGCAGTATTTT	CASSVPSGGAADTQYF
TRBV12-3/TRBV12-4	TRBJ1-2	.	.	TGTGCCAGCAGTTTACACAGACTAGCTAACTATGGCTACACCTTC	CASSLHRLANYGYTF
TRBV24-1	TRBJ1-2	TRBD1	.	TGTGCCACCAGTGACAACCCTGGACAGGGAGCTAACTATGGCTACACCTTC	CATSDNPGQGANYGYTF
TRBV3-1	TRBJ2-7	.	many	TGTGCCAGCAGCCAAGATCGAGAACGCGAGCAGTACTTC	CASSQDREREQYF
TRBV5-6	TRBJ1-6	.	.	TGTGCCAGCAGCTTGGGAACGGTGTCACCCCTCCACTTT	CASSLGTVSPLHF
TRBV7-2	TRBJ2-7	TRBD2	.	TGTGCCAGCAGCCGAACTAGCGGAGTAGGCGAGCAGTACTTC	CASSRTSGVGEQYF
TRBV27	TRBJ2-4	.	.	TGTGCCTCCGGTTGGGTGCACATTCAGTACTTC	CASGWVHIQYF
TRBV7-6	TRBJ1-2	.	.	TGTGCCAGCACCCCTACGGATAACTATGGCTACACCTTC	CASTPTDNYGYTF
TRBV20-1	TRBJ2-3	.	.	TGCAGTGCTATCTCGGCGGTGAAAGGAACAAAAGATACGCAGTATTTT	CSAISAVKGTKDTQYF
TRBV7-9	TRBJ1-1	.	few	TGTGCCAGCAGCTTAGGAGGGAGAGCTTTCTTT	CASSLGGRAFF
TRBV20-1	TRBJ2-7	TRBD1	few	TGCAGTGCTAGAGTAGGGACAGCCTACGAGCAGTACTTC	CSARVGTAYEQYF
TRBV10-3	TRBJ1-2	TRBD1	.	TGTGCCATCAGTGTGACAGGGAAAGTAGATGGCTACACCTTC	CAISVTGKVDGYTF
TRBV5-1	TRBJ2-1	.	few	TGCGCCAGCAGTCACTTAATACGGGGGTCTCGCTACAATGAGCAGTTCTTC	CASSHLIRGSRYNEQFF
TRBV24-1	TRBJ2-1	.	.	TGTGCCACCAGTGATCAGACAGGTGCCCCTTACAATGAGCAGTTCTTC	CATSDQTGAPYNEQFF
TRBV24-1	TRBJ2-1	TRBD2	.	TGTGCCACCAGTGATTTTAGCGGGAGTAGGGTTGAGCAGTTCTTC	CATSDFSGSRVEQFF
TRBV5-1	TRBJ2-2	.	few	TGCGCCAGCAGCTTGGGAAGCGTGACCGGGGAGCTGTTTTTT	CASSLGSVTGELFF
TRBV24-1	TRBJ1-2	.	.	TGTGCCACCAGTGACACGGGAGTTCCTGGCTACACCTTC	CATSDTGVPGYTF
TRBV6-6	TRBJ2-6	.	.	TGTGCCAGCCTAGTCCAGGGAACTGGGGCCAACGTCCTGACTTTC	CASLVQGTGANVLTF
TRBV12-3/TRBV12-4	TRBJ2-1	TRBD2	.	TGTGCCAGCAGTAAGACTAGCGGGAGCAATGAGCAGTTCTTC	CASSKTSGSNEQFF
TRBV7-8	TRBJ2-5	TRBD2	.	TGTGCCAGCAGCGCCCTTGGACTAGCGGGAGTAGAGACCCAGTACTTC	CASSALGLAGVETQYF
TRBV7-9	TRBJ1-1	.	.	TGTGCCAGCAGCCCCCGGACAGCACATGAAGCTTTCTTT	CASSPRTAHEAFF
TRBV7-2	TRBJ2-1	TRBD2	few	TGTGCCAGCAGCTTAGGAGTAGCGGGAGGGCTCGGTGAGCAGTTCTTC	CASSLGVAGGLGEQFF
TRBV11-2	TRBJ2-5	.	few	TGTGCCAGCAGCTTAGATGGCAGGGCCCCGGGGAGGACCCAGTACTTC	CASSLDGRAPGRTQYF
TRBV29-1	TRBJ1-2	TRBD1	.	TGCAGCGTTGAAGTACGGGGACGAACGGGACAGGGCTACACCTTC	CSVEVRGRTGQGYTF
TRBV7-2	TRBJ1-1	.	.	TGTGCCAGCGCGTGGCGGGGGGTGAACACTGAAGCTTTCTTT	CASAWRGVNTEAFF
TRBV27	TRBJ1-6	.	.	TGTGCCAGCAGTTTCCGGACAGATTTATATTCACCCCTCCACTTT	CASSFRTDLYSPLHF
TRBV15	TRBJ1-1	TRBD1	.	TGTGCCACCAGCAGAGGGGACAGGGAGGTAACTGAAGCTTTCTTT	CATSRGDREVTEAFF
TRBV5-1	TRBJ1-1	.	.	TGCGCCAGCAGCTTGGATCCTGGGGACACTGAAGCTTTCTTT	CASSLDPGDTEAFF
TRBV7-9	TRBJ1-1	.	few	TGTGCCAGCAGCGGATGGACTGAAGCTTTCTTT	CASSGWTEAFF
TRBV14	TRBJ2-3	TRBD2	few	TGTGCCAGCAGCCAAGATGGGTGGGAGCGGGAAGATACGCAGTATTTT	CASSQDGWEREDTQYF
TRBV19	TRBJ1-6	.	.	TGTGCCCCCGTGATCGGGAAGGCGTCACCCCTCCACTTT	CAPVIGKASPLHF
TRBV20-1	TRBJ1-2	TRBD1	.	TGCAGTGCTACACAGGGGCGTGGCTACACCTTC	CSATQGRGYTF
TRBV6-6	TRBJ2-2	TRBD2	many	TGTGCCAGCGGGACTATTAACACCGGGGAGCTGTTTTTT	CASGTINTGELFF
TRBV4-3	TRBJ2-1	TRBD2	.	TGCGCCAGCAGCCTAGGGAGAACGGGAGGATTCAATGAGCAGTTCTTC	CASSLGRTGGFNEQFF
TRBV6-5	TRBJ1-2	TRBD1	.	TGTGCCAGCAGTGACAGGGCTGGAGGCTACACCTTC	CASSDRAGGYTF
TRBV5-1	TRBJ1-1	TRBD1	many	TGCGCCAGCAGCCAAGGGACAGGGATGACTGAAGCTTTCTTT	CASSQGTGMTEAFF
TRBV7-9	TRBJ2-7	.	few	TGTGCCAGCAGCTTACAGCAGACCTACGAGCAGTACTTC	CASSLQQTYEQYF
TRBV11-2	TRBJ2-1	TRBD2	.	TGTGCCAGCAGCTTCAACCTACCACTTGGGACTAACAATGAGCAGTTCTTC	CASSFNLPLGTNNEQFF
TRBV12-3/TRBV12-4	TRBJ1-4	.	.	TGTGCCAGCAGTTTAGGACGCGGCTCCCATGAAAAACTGTTTTTT	CASSLGRGSHEKLFF
TRBV4-1	TRBJ2-7	.	.	TGCGCCAGCAGCCAAGGTTCTGGTCGGGAAAGGTCCTACGAGCAGTACTTC	CASSQGSGRERSYEQYF